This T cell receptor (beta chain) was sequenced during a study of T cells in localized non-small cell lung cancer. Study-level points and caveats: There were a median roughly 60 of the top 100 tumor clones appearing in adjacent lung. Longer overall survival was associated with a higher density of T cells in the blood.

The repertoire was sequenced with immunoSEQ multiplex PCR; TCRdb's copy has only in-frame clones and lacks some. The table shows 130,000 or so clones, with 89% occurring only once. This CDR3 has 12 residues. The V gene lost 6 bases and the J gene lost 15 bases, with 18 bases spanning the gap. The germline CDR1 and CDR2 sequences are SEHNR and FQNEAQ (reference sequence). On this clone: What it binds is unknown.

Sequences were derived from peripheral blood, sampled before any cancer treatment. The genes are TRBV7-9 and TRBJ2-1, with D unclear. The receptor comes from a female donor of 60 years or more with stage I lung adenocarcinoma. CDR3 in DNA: TGTGCCAGCAGGGGGAACGGCCACTGGTCGTTCTTC. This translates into CASRGNGHWSFF.